The 20 T cell receptor beta chains below come from one sample, sequenced in a study of CD8+CD57+ T cells in acquired aplastic anemia. The template used for profiling TCR beta VDJ and CDR3 was genomic DNA. TCRdb processed the reads anew with MiXCR; each CDR3 protein has one entry. The sample has 150,000 to 160,000 distinct CDR3 sequences, less than 60% seen once; the top ten hold over 9.5%. All patients picked for sequencing had shown, by flow cytometry, an expansion of CD8+CD57+ cells. Sequencing was carried out using sorted CD4+, CD8+, or CD8+CD57+ T cells (not recorded which) from PBMCs. These receptors were taken from a human donor with aplastic anemia.

This clonotype was observed many times. The chain combines TRBV5-8 with TRBJ1-5; D remains unclear. CDR1 is SGHTS and CDR2 is YDEGEE in the germline V gene. Trimming took off 1 base at V and 2 bases at J, with 16 bases between the two ends. The CDR3 has 17 amino acids. This CDR3 reads CASSLSREGMGNQPQHF. CDR3 in DNA: TGTGCCAGCAGCTTGAGTAGGGAGGGTATGGGCAATCAGCCCCAGCATTTT.

The CDR3 DNA follows: TGTGCCAGCAGCGATGGTGGTCAGCCCCAGCATTTT. It codes for CASSDGGQPQHF. The rearrangement joins TRBV7-9 to TRBJ1-5, with D hard to call. The CDR3 runs to 12 residues. V lost 5 bases and J lost 6, with 8 bases in between. The germline CDR1 and CDR2 sequences are SEHNR and FQNEAQ (reference sequence).

The chain couples TRBV4-2 to TRBJ2-5; 8 bases align to TRBD2. The CDR3 has 13 residues. The ends lost 4 bases at V and 9 bases at J; junction bases unmatched: 7. CDR1 and CDR2 (germline): LGHNA, YNFKEQ. CDR3 loop: CASSPAGGGPQYF. The CDR3 region has the DNA TGTGCCAGCAGCCCCGCCGGGGGGGGGCCCCAGTACTTC.

This clonotype was seen many times. The chain carries TRBV20-1 and TRBJ1-4; 10 nucleotides line up with TRBD1. Germline values: CDR1 DFQATT, CDR2 SNEGSKA (reference sequence). Trimming cost V 3 bases and J 8 bases; bases outside gene matches: 9. The CDR3 is 15 residues long. CDR3 amino acids: CSARGLGQGTEKLFF. In DNA form, the CDR3 reads TGCAGTGCTAGGGGACTGGGACAGGGGACCGAAAAACTGTTTTTT.

The rearrangement uses TRBV24-1 and TRBJ2-2; 10 bases are shared with TRBD1. Trimming at V came to 0 bases and at J to 5 bases, leaving 5 bases not matched to a gene. This CDR3 has 17 amino acids. CDR1 and CDR2 (germline): KGHDR, SFDVKD. The CDR3 loop reads CATSDLRGTGETGELFF. The CDR3 DNA reads TGTGCCACCAGTGATTTGCGTGGGACAGGGGAAACCGGGGAGCTGTTTTTT.

CDR3: CASSLVQSNEQFF. CDR3 bases: TGTGCCAGCAGCTTAGTGCAGAGCAATGAGCAGTTCTTC. The genes are TRBV13 and TRBJ2-1; no clear D gene. Germline CDR1 reads PRHDT; CDR2 reads FYEKMQ (reference sequence). V dropped 1 base and J dropped 6 bases, with 7 bases sitting between them. This CDR3 has 13 residues.

The chain is built from TRBV19 and TRBJ2-1, with 7 bases that match TRBD1. Germline V gene data show CDR1 as LNHDA and CDR2 as SQIVND (reference sequence). The CDR3 length is 13 residues. V lost 5 bases and J lost 13; bases outside the gene matches: 11. Here the CDR3 reads CASSLRDSRFQFF. In DNA form, the CDR3 reads TGTGCCAGTAGTCTCCGGGACAGCAGGTTTCAGTTCTTC.

This clonotype was counted ten times or more. This sequence joins TRBV7-9 and TRBJ2-3, with D hard to call. CDR3 length: 12 amino acids. Germline values: CDR1 SEHNR, CDR2 FQNEAQ (reference sequence). Trimming left V 8 bases short and J 2 bases short, with 8 bases between. In nucleotides, the CDR3 is TGTGCCAGCCAACTAACCACAGATACGCAGTATTTT. This gives the protein CASQLTTDTQYF.

This clonotype was seen repeatedly, ten times or more. The V and J genes are TRBV7-9 and TRBJ1-5; the match to TRBD1 covers 8 bases. Germline V gives CDR1 SEHNR, CDR2 FQNEAQ (reference sequence). The CDR3 loop spans 14 amino acids. Trimming removed 1 base from V and 7 bases from J; junction bases left unmatched: 3. The DNA of the CDR3 is TGTGCCAGCAGCTTAGTTGGACAGGGCCAGCCCCAGCATTTT. The encoded protein is CASSLVGQGQPQHF.

This clonotype was detected ten times or more. The chain joins TRBV14 to TRBJ2-5; the match to TRBD2 covers 15 bases. This CDR3 region has 18 residues. Germline lookup yields CDR1 SGHDN and CDR2 FVKESK. Trimming removed 4 bases from V and 3 bases from J; junction bases left unmatched: 9. CDR3 nucleotide sequence: TGTGCCAGCAGCCCACAAACCGGACTAGCGGGGGGGGAAGAGACCCAGTACTTC. This codes for CASSPQTGLAGGEETQYF.

The chain carries TRBV20-1 and TRBJ2-5; D might be TRBD1 or TRBD2, each matching 5 bases. CDR1 DFQATT and CDR2 SNEGSKA come from the germline V gene (reference sequence). This CDR3 has 10 amino acids. Trimming pared 7 bases from V and 2 bases from J, leaving 5 bases between. The CDR3 region has the DNA TGCAGTGGGGGGCAAGAGACCCAGTACTTC. This gives the protein CSGGQETQYF.

About this clonotype itself: An end of the junction differs from the germline gene, which may be a read error. J is TRBJ1-2 and V is TRBV7-2; 7 bases agree with TRBD1. The CDR3 spans 15 residues. Per germline, CDR1 SGHTA and CDR2 FQGNSA. The CDR3 DNA sequence: TGTGCCAGCAGCCTCATGACAGGGTCTAACGATGGCTACACCTTC. It is translated as CASSLMTGSNDGYTF.

In this sample, this clonotype turned up once. This chain joins TRBV9 and TRBJ2-7; D tentatively reads TRBD1 or TRBD2 (6 bases each). V was trimmed by 5 bases and J by 7 bases, leaving 19 bases between them. CDR1 and CDR2 (germline): SGDLS, YYNGEE. The CDR3 spans 14 residues. The CDR3 spells CASSLAGQGGEQYF. CDR3 nucleotide sequence: TGTGCCAGCAGTCTGGCGGGACAAGGCGGGGAGCAGTACTTC.

The V call is TRBV6-4, the J call TRBJ2-3; D not certain. The V gene's germline CDR1 is MRHNA and CDR2 SNTAGT. Trimming removed 5 bases at V and 2 bases at J, with 14 bases between. The CDR3 covers 15 residues. Here the CDR3 reads CASSLRLGHTDTQYF. The CDR3 bases are TGTGCCAGCAGTTTACGTCTAGGGCACACAGATACGCAGTATTTT.

This sequence joins TRBV7-3 and TRBJ2-5; 8 nucleotides align to TRBD2. The CDR3 runs 15 residues. With 5 bases clipped from V and 4 bases from J, the junction kept 9 bases outside the gene matches. Per the germline V gene, CDR1 is SGHTA and CDR2 is FQGTGA. The CDR3 here is CASSHPGGQRETQYF. CDR3 bases: TGTGCCAGCAGCCACCCGGGGGGGCAGAGAGAGACCCAGTACTTC.

The rearrangement joins TRBV4-3 to TRBJ2-7; 8 bases agree with TRBD1. Trimming at V came to 1 base and at J to 5 bases, leaving 16 bases not matched to a gene. The CDR3 length is 18 residues. Germline CDR1 LGHNA, CDR2 YSLEER. This CDR3 reads CASSQAPPWDRSFDEQYF. CDR3 DNA sequence: TGCGCCAGCAGCCAAGCTCCCCCCTGGGACAGGAGCTTCGACGAGCAGTACTTC.

The V call is TRBV15, the J call TRBJ1-5, with TRBD1 identical over 8 bases. The CDR3 consists of 15 residues. Germline values: CDR1 LNHNV, CDR2 YYDKDF (reference sequence). Trimming cost V 0 bases and J 6 bases; bases outside gene matches: 4. Written as DNA, the CDR3 is TGTGCCACCAGCAGAGATGACAGGGGAAGTCAGCCCCAGCATTTT. This translates into CATSRDDRGSQPQHF.

As regards this clonotype: A much larger clonotype is one base distant, so this may be a read error. The chain is built from TRBV24-1 and TRBJ2-7; the D is unclear. The CDR3 loop spans 11 amino acids. V dropped 0 bases and J dropped 7 bases, with 3 bases sitting between them. CDR1 KGHDR and CDR2 SFDVKD come from the germline V gene. CDR3 bases: TGTGCCACCAGTGATTTGGATGAGCAGTACTTC. Amino acid sequence: CATSDLDEQYF.

CDR3 DNA sequence: TGCGCCAGCAGCCTGAGGACTAGTTCGGGGGAGCAGTACTTC. It is translated as CASSLRTSSGEQYF. V and J are TRBV5-1 and TRBJ2-7; 7 positions agree with TRBD2. Trimming cost V 4 bases and J 7 bases; bases outside gene matches: 11. The CDR3 runs 14 residues. In germline, CDR1 is SGHRS, CDR2 YFSETQ.

This chain connects TRBV6-1 to TRBJ2-3, with 8 nucleotides matching TRBD1. Germline values: CDR1 MNHNS, CDR2 SASEGT. With 3 bases clipped from V and 2 bases from J, the junction kept 4 bases outside the gene matches. This CDR3 region has 15 residues. The CDR3 nucleotides read TGTGCCAGCAGTGAGGACAGGGTTGCCACAGATACGCAGTATTTT. Amino acids: CASSEDRVATDTQYF.